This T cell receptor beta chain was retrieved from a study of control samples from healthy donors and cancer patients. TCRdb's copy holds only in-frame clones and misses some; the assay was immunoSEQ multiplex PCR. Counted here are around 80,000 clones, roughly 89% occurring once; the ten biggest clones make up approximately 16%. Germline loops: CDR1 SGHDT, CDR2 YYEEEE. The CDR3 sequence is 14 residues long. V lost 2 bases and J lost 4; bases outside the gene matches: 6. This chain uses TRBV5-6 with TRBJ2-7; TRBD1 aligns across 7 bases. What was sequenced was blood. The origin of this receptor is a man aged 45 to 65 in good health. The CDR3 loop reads CASSLDRVTYEQYF. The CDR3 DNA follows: TGTGCCAGCAGCTTAGACAGGGTAACGTACGAGCAGTACTTC.